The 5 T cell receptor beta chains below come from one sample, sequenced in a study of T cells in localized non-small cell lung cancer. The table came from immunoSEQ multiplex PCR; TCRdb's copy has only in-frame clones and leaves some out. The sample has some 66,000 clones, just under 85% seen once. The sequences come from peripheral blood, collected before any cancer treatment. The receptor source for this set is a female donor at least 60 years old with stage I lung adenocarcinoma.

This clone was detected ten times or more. The DNA of the CDR3 is TGTGCCAGCAGGGGAGTGGGCACTGAAGCTTTCTTT. Protein: CASRGVGTEAFF. The V call is TRBV6-5, the J call TRBJ1-1; D unresolved. The V and J ends lost 6 bases and 4 bases respectively, with 9 bases between them. Germline lookup yields CDR1 MNHEY and CDR2 SVGAGI. CDR3 size: 12 residues.

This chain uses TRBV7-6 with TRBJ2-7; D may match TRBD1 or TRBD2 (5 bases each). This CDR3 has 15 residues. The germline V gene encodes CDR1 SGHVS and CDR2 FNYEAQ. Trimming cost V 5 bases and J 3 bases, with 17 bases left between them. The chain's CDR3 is CASSTPGTEIYEQYF. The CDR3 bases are TGTGCCAGCAGCACCCCTGGGACCGAAATCTACGAGCAGTACTTC.

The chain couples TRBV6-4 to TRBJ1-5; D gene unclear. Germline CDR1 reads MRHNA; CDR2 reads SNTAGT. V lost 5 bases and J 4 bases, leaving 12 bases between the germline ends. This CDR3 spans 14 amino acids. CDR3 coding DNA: TGTGCCAGCAGTACTCTTCATGGAAATCAGCCCCAGCATTTT. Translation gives CASSTLHGNQPQHF.

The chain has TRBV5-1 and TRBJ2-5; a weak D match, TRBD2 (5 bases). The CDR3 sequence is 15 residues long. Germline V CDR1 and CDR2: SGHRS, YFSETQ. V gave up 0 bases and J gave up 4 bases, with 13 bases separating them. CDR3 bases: TGCGCCAGCAGCTTGGAGGTTAGCGTGGGAGAGACCCAGTACTTC. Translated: CASSLEVSVGETQYF.

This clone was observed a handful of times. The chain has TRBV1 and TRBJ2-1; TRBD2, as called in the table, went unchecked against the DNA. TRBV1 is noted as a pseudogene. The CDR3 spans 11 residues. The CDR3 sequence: CTSSSPRKQFF. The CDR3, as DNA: TGCACCAGCAGCTCTCCTAGGAAGCAGTTCTTC.